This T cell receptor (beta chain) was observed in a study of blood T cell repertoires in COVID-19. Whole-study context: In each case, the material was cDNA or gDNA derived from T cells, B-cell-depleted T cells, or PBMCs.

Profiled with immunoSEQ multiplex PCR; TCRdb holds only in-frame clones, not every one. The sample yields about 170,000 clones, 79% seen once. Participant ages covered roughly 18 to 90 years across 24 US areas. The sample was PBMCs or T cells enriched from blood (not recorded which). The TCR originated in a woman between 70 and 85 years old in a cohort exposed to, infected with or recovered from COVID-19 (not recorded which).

The CDR3 DNA sequence: TGTGCCAGCAGCCCCGGCTCCCGAGCGGCAACTAATGAAAAACTGTTTTTT. Translated, it gives CASSPGSRAATNEKLFF. This rearrangement joins TRBV28 to TRBJ1-4; no reliable D call. V lost 6 bases, J lost 0 bases, and 17 bases lay in between. Germline CDR1 reads MDHEN; CDR2 reads SYDVKM. The CDR3 totals 17 residues.